This T cell receptor (beta chain) came from a study of CD8 T cells in cerebrospinal fluid in Alzheimer's disease. The wider study: CSF T cell clonal expansion was assessed by plate-based nested PCR and droplet-based sequencing.

Live CSF cells were sorted with a live/dead marker for droplet-based sequencing. This clonotype shows up as medium-sized by frequency. Its specificity is unknown. Study-wide results and caveats: EBV-specific clones were neither the most expanded nor enriched in Alzheimer's patients.

CSF cells underwent 10X single-cell V(D)J and 5' gene-expression profiling. TCRdb processed the 10x single-cell sequencing reads again and assigns one entry to each CDR3 protein, with no DNA. The table lists some 750 distinct CDR3 sequences. CDR1 SGHTA and CDR2 FQGNSA come from the germline V gene. The CDR3 spans 13 residues. Sequenced sample: cerebrospinal fluid. The gene calls are TRBV7-2 and TRBJ2-7; TCRdb selects TRBD2, and the lack of DNA leaves this call unchecked. The receptor was derived from a human donor with Alzheimer's disease. CDR3 sequence reads: CASTDSGLNQQYF. The whole variable domain, filled in from reference TRBV7-2 and TRBJ2-7, reads GAGVSQSPSNKVTEKGKDVELRCDPISGHTALYWYRQSLGQGLEFLIYFQGNSAPDKSGLPSDRFSAERTGGSVSTLTIQRTQQEDSAVYLCASTDSGLNQQYFGPGTRLTVT.